The 30 T cell receptor beta chains below were found in one sample sequenced in a study of blood T cell repertoires in COVID-19. TCRdb's copy holds only in-frame clones and misses some; the assay was immunoSEQ multiplex PCR. The sample has roughly 310,000 clones; roughly nine tenths are singletons. The source material was PBMCs or T cells enriched from blood (not recorded which). Receptor source: a man aged 55 to 70 who had recovered from COVID-19.

The CDR3 DNA is TGTGCCAGCAGTTTATCAGCGGGAGTAGGGCAGTTCTTC. It yields the protein CASSLSAGVGQFF. V gene TRBV27 combines with J gene TRBJ2-1, with 8 nucleotides matching TRBD2. CDR3 size: 13 residues. CDR1 is MNHEY and CDR2 is SMNVEV in the germline V gene (reference sequence). V shed 0 bases, J shed 12 bases, and the junction held 4 bases outside the gene matches.

The chain carries TRBV28 and TRBJ1-5, with no clear D. The germline CDR1 and CDR2 sequences are MDHEN and SYDVKM. This CDR3 has 15 amino acids. Deletions cut 5 bases from V and 2 bases from J, with 13 bases between. CDR3 DNA sequence: TGTGCCAGCAGTACCCACTCAATAGGCAATCAGCCCCAGCATTTT. As protein: CASSTHSIGNQPQHF.

This clone was counted only a few times. This rearrangement joins TRBV2 to TRBJ1-4, with TRBD1 matching over 8 bases. The ends lost 6 bases at V and 8 bases at J; junction bases unmatched: 8. Germline CDR1 is SNHLY and CDR2 is FYNNEI. CDR3 length equals 14 residues. The CDR3 DNA reads as TGTGCCAGCAGCCCAGGGACAGGAAGGGAAAAACTGTTTTTT. Its translation: CASSPGTGREKLFF.

J is TRBJ2-7 and V is TRBV6-6; unclear D gene. Germline assignment: CDR1 MNHNY and CDR2 SVGAGI (reference sequence). The CDR3 has 12 residues. The V and J ends lost 2 bases and 4 bases respectively, with 6 bases between them. The CDR3 DNA sequence: TGTGCCAGCAGTTACGAGAATTACGAGCAGTACTTC. This encodes CASSYENYEQYF.

In this sample, this clone turned up a few times. J is TRBJ2-1 and V is TRBV6-5, with unresolved D. Looked up from germline, CDR1 is MNHEY and CDR2 is SVGAGI. The ends were cut back, 5 bases at V and 5 bases at J, with 16 bases in the middle. The CDR3 consists of 15 residues. CDR3 loop: CASSPRVAWNNEQFF. The CDR3 bases are TGTGCCAGCAGTCCCCGGGTAGCTTGGAACAATGAGCAGTTCTTC.

This clone has a handful of counts. The chain uses TRBV25-1 and TRBJ2-7, with 9 bases fitting TRBD1. V gave up 4 bases and J gave up 1 base; unmatched junction bases: 11. The CDR3 loop spans 17 amino acids. Germline V gives CDR1 MGHDK, CDR2 SYGVNS. The CDR3 reads CASSVQNAGQGSYEQYF. CDR3 bases: TGTGCCAGCAGTGTTCAAAACGCGGGACAGGGATCCTACGAGCAGTACTTC.

This clone was detected only once. The chain joins TRBV18 to TRBJ2-3; the match to TRBD1 covers 9 bases. The CDR3 is 15 residues long. In germline, CDR1 is KGHSH, CDR2 LQKENI. V lost 4 bases and J lost 1; bases outside the gene matches: 3. The CDR3 bases are TGTGCCAGCTCACAAGACAGGGGGGGCACAGATACGCAGTATTTT. As protein: CASSQDRGGTDTQYF.

The chain has TRBV6-5 and TRBJ2-7; 13 bases map to TRBD2. Trimming took 4 bases from V and 7 from J; bases not matched to a gene: 1. Germline CDR1 is MNHEY and CDR2 is SVGAGI. CDR3 size: 13 residues. CDR3 protein: CASSWGLAGEQYF. CDR3 sequence (DNA): TGTGCCAGCAGTTGGGGACTAGCGGGGGAGCAGTACTTC.

V is TRBV30 and J is TRBJ1-2; weak D call: TRBD1 (6 bases). Trimming pared 3 bases from V and 7 bases from J, leaving 15 bases between. The CDR3 covers 13 residues. Germline CDR1 is GTSNPN and CDR2 is SVGIG (reference sequence). The CDR3 DNA sequence: TGTGCCTGGAGCCCAACGGCGGGGGCTGGCTACACCTTC. This gives the protein CAWSPTAGAGYTF.

This clone has only one observation. The chain recombines TRBV24-1 with TRBJ2-7; 8 bases agree with TRBD1. The germline V gene encodes CDR1 KGHDR and CDR2 SFDVKD. The CDR3 runs to 14 residues. The V and J ends lost 4 bases and 6 bases, in that order; junction bases with no gene match: 7. CDR3 nucleotide sequence: TGTGCCACCAGTGAGCCAGGGGGCACAGGCGAGCAGTACTTC. Its translation is CATSEPGGTGEQYF.

This chain connects TRBV2 to TRBJ2-5; a weak D match, TRBD2 (7 bases). The CDR3 consists of 16 residues. Germline loops: CDR1 SNHLY, CDR2 FYNNEI. V lost 0 bases, J lost 1 base, and 12 bases lay in between. In nucleotides, the CDR3 is TGTGCCAGCAGTGAAGCCCTCGGGGGGCTCCAAGAGACCCAGTACTTC. Residues: CASSEALGGLQETQYF.

V is TRBV5-1 and J is TRBJ1-5, with D possibly being TRBD1 (6 bases). Germline V CDR1 and CDR2: SGHRS, YFSETQ. The CDR3 spans 15 residues. Between the trimmed V and J ends, which lost 3 bases and 0 bases, there was a span of 10 bases. CDR3 loop: CASSSGENSNQPQHF. CDR3 DNA sequence: TGCGCCAGCAGCTCAGGGGAGAATAGCAATCAGCCCCAGCATTTT. The variable domain in full, with the rest retrieved from reference TRBV5-1 and TRBJ1-5, is KAGVTQTPRYLIKTRGQQVTLSCSPISGHRSVSWYQQTPGQGLQFLFEYFSETQRNKGNFPGRFSGRQFSNSRSEMNVSTLELGDSALYLCASSSGENSNQPQHFGDGTRLSIL.

V is TRBV9 and J is TRBJ2-2; TRBD2 matches at 11 bases. This CDR3 is built from 16 residues. Germline V gene data show CDR1 as SGDLS and CDR2 as YYNGEE. V shed 4 bases and J 6 bases; nucleotides not matched to a gene: 8. The DNA for the CDR3 is TGTGCCAGCAGCACCACGGGACTAGCGGTGGCCGGGGAGCTGTTTTTT. It codes for CASSTTGLAVAGELFF.

The chain links TRBV30 to TRBJ1-5, with 10 bases that match TRBD1. V lost 5 bases, J lost 5 bases, and 6 bases stayed unmatched. The CDR3 spans 14 residues. Germline V lookup: CDR1 GTSNPN, CDR2 SVGIG (reference sequence). CDR3 DNA sequence: TGTGCCTGGCAGACAGGGGGCTTTCATCAGCCCCAGCATTTT. Amino acid sequence: CAWQTGGFHQPQHF.

This clone was seen only a few times. The CDR3 sequence: CASRSTGGRNTEAFF. The CDR3 DNA reads TGTGCCAGTAGATCGACAGGGGGGAGAAACACTGAAGCTTTCTTT. The chain recombines TRBV19 with TRBJ1-1, with 9 bases lining up with TRBD1. CDR3 length equals 15 residues. Germline assignment: CDR1 LNHDA and CDR2 SQIVND (reference sequence). After removal of 6 bases from V and 2 bases from J, the junction contained 7 bases not matched to a gene. Together with reference TRBV19 and TRBJ1-1, the CDR3 gives the full variable domain: DGGITQSPKYLFRKEGQNVTLSCEQNLNHDAMYWYRQDPGQGLRLIYYSQIVNDFQKGDIAEGYSVSREKKESFPLTVTSAQKNPTAFYLCASRSTGGRNTEAFFGQGTRLTVV.

CDR3 residues: CASSLSNTNQPQHF. CDR3 DNA sequence: TGTGCCAGCAGTTTATCGAACACCAATCAGCCCCAGCATTTT. This chain links TRBV27 with TRBJ1-5; no clear D. The germline CDR1 and CDR2 sequences are MNHEY and SMNVEV (reference sequence). V gave up 0 bases and J gave up 3 bases, with 6 bases separating them. The CDR3 totals 14 residues.

This chain links TRBV4-1 with TRBJ2-1, with 7 bases fitting TRBD2. The CDR3 contains 17 residues. J was trimmed by 2 bases and V by 4 bases; bases with no gene match: 11. Germline assignment: CDR1 MGHRA and CDR2 YSYEKL. CDR3 in amino acids: CASSPKTLAGPYNEQFF. The CDR3 DNA follows: TGCGCCAGCAGCCCAAAAACCTTAGCGGGCCCCTACAATGAGCAGTTCTTC.

The chain combines TRBV6-6 with TRBJ1-1; TRBD1 might be the D (5 bases). Trimming cost V 7 bases and J 6 bases, with 15 bases left between them. This CDR3 is 13 amino acids long. The germline V gene encodes CDR1 MNHNY and CDR2 SVGAGI (reference sequence). CDR3 sequence: CASKNRRESEAFF. In nucleotides, the CDR3 is TGTGCCAGCAAAAACAGGCGGGAATCTGAAGCTTTCTTT.

This clone was seen just once. The rearrangement uses TRBV9 and TRBJ1-5; no reliable D call. This CDR3 has 14 amino acids. CDR1 SGDLS and CDR2 YYNGEE come from the germline V gene. The V end lost 3 bases, the J end lost 3 bases, and 10 bases lay between the germline ends. The DNA of the CDR3 is TGTGCCAGCAGCGGAGGAGAACCCAATCAGCCCCAGCATTTT. Its translation: CASSGGEPNQPQHF.

The rearrangement joins TRBV28 to TRBJ1-1, with D perhaps matching TRBD1 (5 bases). The V and J ends lost 8 bases and 1 base respectively, with 8 bases between them. CDR1 is MDHEN and CDR2 is SYDVKM in the germline V gene. The CDR3 extends over 12 amino acids. Here the CDR3 reads CASLQENTEAFF. The CDR3 coding sequence is TGTGCCAGCCTACAGGAGAACACTGAAGCTTTCTTT.

The chain links TRBV18 to TRBJ1-1; no clear D. Germline V gene lookup returns CDR1 KGHSH and CDR2 LQKENI. V lost 1 base and J lost 5, with 8 bases in between. CDR3 length: 13 amino acids. In DNA form, the CDR3 reads TGTGCCAGCTCACCACTTGTCCAGACTGAAGCTTTCTTT. Translating gives CASSPLVQTEAFF.

This chain uses TRBV7-9 with TRBJ1-5; D remains ambiguous. Per the germline V gene, CDR1 is SEHNR and CDR2 is FQNEAQ (reference sequence). Trimming took 5 bases from V and 5 from J, leaving 7 bases between them. The length of the CDR3 is 12 residues. The CDR3 DNA reads TGTGCCAGCAGCACCGGGTATCAGCCCCAGCATTTT. It encodes CASSTGYQPQHF.

The rearrangement links TRBV7-2 to TRBJ1-5; possibly TRBD1 for D (5 bases). Trimming removed 5 bases from V and 3 bases from J, with 11 bases in between. The CDR3 has 14 residues. Germline assignment: CDR1 SGHTA and CDR2 FQGNSA. CDR3 in amino acids: CASSTGQPNQPQHF. The CDR3 nucleotides are TGTGCCAGCAGCACAGGCCAGCCCAATCAGCCCCAGCATTTT. The whole variable domain, remainder taken from reference TRBV7-2 and TRBJ1-5, is GAGVSQSPSNKVTEKGKDVELRCDPISGHTALYWYRQSLGQGLEFLIYFQGNSAPDKSGLPSDRFSAERTGGSVSTLTIQRTQQEDSAVYLCASSTGQPNQPQHFGDGTRLSIL.

The chain joins TRBV9 to TRBJ2-7; the D gene is possibly TRBD2 (5 bases). Germline V lookup: CDR1 SGDLS, CDR2 YYNGEE. V lost 4 bases and J 3 bases, leaving 20 bases between the germline ends. This CDR3 region has 16 residues. CDR3 region: CASSPDGLRFFYEQYF. For the CDR3, the DNA is TGTGCCAGCAGCCCCGATGGACTTAGGTTCTTCTACGAGCAGTACTTC.

The rearrangement joins TRBV5-4 to TRBJ2-3; no reliable D call. V was shortened by 9 bases and J by 0 bases, with 17 bases between the two germline ends. The CDR3 is 15 residues long. Germline CDR1 reads SGHNT; CDR2 reads YYREEE (reference sequence). In DNA form, the CDR3 reads TGTGCCACTCAATCTGGTGCTACTAGCACAGATACGCAGTATTTT. Translating gives CATQSGATSTDTQYF.

This chain connects TRBV6-6 to TRBJ1-5; 10 nucleotides agree with TRBD1. The CDR3 loop spans 17 amino acids. CDR1 and CDR2 from the germline V gene are MNHNY and SVGAGI (reference sequence). Trimming removed 5 bases from V and 2 bases from J; junction bases left unmatched: 9. The CDR3 nucleotides are TGTGCCAGCAGTCCCGGGACAGGGGTTTTAGGCAATCAGCCCCAGCATTTT. This codes for CASSPGTGVLGNQPQHF.

The chain uses TRBV19 and TRBJ1-4; 8 bases fit TRBD1. The CDR3 is 14 residues long. CDR1 LNHDA and CDR2 SQIVND come from the germline V gene (reference sequence). J was trimmed by 3 bases and V by 6 bases; bases with no gene match: 3. CDR3 nucleotides: TGTGCCAGTAGGGGACAGGCTGCTAATGAAAAACTGTTTTTT. Its protein product is CASRGQAANEKLFF.

This clone was detected only once. The chain combines TRBV4-2 with TRBJ1-4; D unresolved. CDR1 and CDR2 from the germline V gene are LGHNA and YNFKEQ. The V gene lost 6 bases and the J gene lost 8 bases, with 16 bases spanning the gap. This CDR3 is built from 14 residues. CDR3 loop: CASSRGLGEEKLFF. In DNA form, the CDR3 reads TGTGCCAGCAGTCGAGGACTGGGAGAGGAAAAACTGTTTTTT.

This clone was seen only once. One junction end does not reproduce the germline sequence, and a read error may be involved. The chain has TRBV7-3 and TRBJ2-2; 8 nucleotides agree with TRBD1. CDR3 length equals 15 residues. The germline V gene encodes CDR1 SGHTA and CDR2 FQGTGA. The DNA of the CDR3 is TGTGCCAGCAGCCCGACAGGGGCTAAGACCGGGGAGCTGCTTTTT. It yields the protein CASSPTGAKTGELLF.

The CDR3 loop is CASSLLARETQYF. The CDR3 bases are TGTGCCAGCAGCTTACTTGCTAGAGAGACCCAGTACTTC. The chain joins TRBV7-8 to TRBJ2-5; D is ambiguous. Germline assignment: CDR1 SGHVS and CDR2 FQNEAQ. The CDR3 loop spans 13 amino acids. Between the trimmed V and J ends, which lost 2 bases and 4 bases, there was a span of 8 bases.